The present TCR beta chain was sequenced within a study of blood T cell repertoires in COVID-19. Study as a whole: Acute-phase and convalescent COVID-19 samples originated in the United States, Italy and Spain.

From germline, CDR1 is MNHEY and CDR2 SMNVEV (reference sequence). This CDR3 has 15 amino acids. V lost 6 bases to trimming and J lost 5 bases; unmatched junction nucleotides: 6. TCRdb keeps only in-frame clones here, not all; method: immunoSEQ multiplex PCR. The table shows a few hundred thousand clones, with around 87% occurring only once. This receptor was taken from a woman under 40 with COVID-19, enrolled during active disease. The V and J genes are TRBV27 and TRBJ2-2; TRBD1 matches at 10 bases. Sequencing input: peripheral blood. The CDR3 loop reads CASSWDRGETGELFF. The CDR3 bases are TGTGCCAGCAGCTGGGACAGGGGAGAAACCGGGGAGCTGTTTTTT.